This TCR beta chain stems from a study of shared clonotypes between healthy human individuals. Study as a whole: A donor's plate count was three for CD4 naive and three for CD4 memory; CD8 naive had two and CD8 memory one.

Method: immunoSEQ multiplex PCR; TCRdb's copy keeps in-frame clones and lacks some. Of some 2,500,000 clones listed, around 90% are singletons. Germline-derived CDR1 and CDR2 are SGHTA and FQGNSA. This CDR3 comprises 15 residues. J gave up 5 bases and V 4 bases, and 7 bases lay outside the gene matches. J is TRBJ2-2 and V is TRBV7-2; 7 bases are a match to TRBD2. Sequenced sample: naive CD4+ T cells from PBMCs. Stated subset: CD45RA+ positively selected. This TCR was sampled from a man aged 18 to 30 in good health. Some clones in this sample may be carry-over from other donors' samples. The CDR3 region is CASSWDYYSTGELFF. DNA for the CDR3: TGTGCCAGCAGCTGGGACTACTACTCGACCGGGGAGCTGTTTTTT.